This TCR beta chain comes out of a study of T cells in Graves' hyperthyroidism and ophthalmopathy. Study-wide background: Before treatment of any kind, peripheral blood was taken at initial diagnosis. Overall study results and limits: The model identified upcoming ophthalmopathy a median around 6 months ahead of onset.

Criteria for exclusion of patients were uncontrolled infection, other autoimmune disease, pregnancy or lactation. The CDR3 contains 15 residues. Trimming took off 0 bases at V and 6 bases at J, with 15 bases between the two ends. Germline-derived CDR1 and CDR2 are DFQATT and SNEGSKA (reference sequence). The TCR beta CDR3 regions underwent amplification using RNA transcripts as the source. A first-round RT-PCR of the TCR CDR3 used the HTBI primer set. TCRdb called the multiplex PCR reads again in MiXCR, with one record for every CDR3 protein. The profile shows approximately 270,000 distinct CDR3 sequences, approximately 15% of them singletons. This clonotype has ten or more counts. What it recognizes is unknown.

The sequence came from a woman aged 40 to 50 with Graves' hyperthyroidism that later progressed to Graves' ophthalmopathy. Material for sequencing was blood. The chain links TRBV20-1 to TRBJ1-5; D perhaps matches TRBD1 (5 bases). CDR3 amino acids: CSARETAWLGQPQHF. CDR3 nucleotides: TGCAGTGCTAGAGAGACAGCGTGGCTAGGTCAGCCCCAGCATTTT.